This T cell receptor (beta chain) was identified during a study of glioma-infiltrating T cells. Overall study: Low-grade gliomas were grade II; glioblastomas were grade IV at initial diagnosis. Glioma patients had dexamethasone for six or fewer days before surgery.

The iRepertoire nested amplicon-rescue multiplex PCR amplified TCR alpha and beta CDR3s from RNA. TCRdb called the multiplex PCR reads again in MiXCR, with one record for every CDR3 protein. Of roughly 350,000 distinct CDR3 sequences in the sample, 41% were seen once. Study results and limitations: Tissue-blood divergence was below expectation in non-neoplastic patients, above in gliomas. A blood CDR3 motif signature was depleted in highly divergent patients.

About this clonotype itself: As yet, its antigen is unknown.

CDR1 and CDR2 from the germline V gene are MGHRA and YSYEKL. The V segment lost 3 bases and the J segment 6 bases; nucleotides outside the gene matches: 1. There are 13 residues in the CDR3. This sequence was found in a human donor with low-grade glioma or glioblastoma, undergoing nonglioma brain surgery, or in good health (not recorded which). The chain uses TRBV4-1 and TRBJ1-5; TRBD1 aligns across 8 bases. Source material: glioma tissue, nonneoplastic brain tissue, or PBMCs (not recorded which). Here the CDR3 reads CASSQQGAQPQHF. The CDR3 region has the DNA TGCGCCAGCAGCCAGCAGGGGGCTCAGCCCCAGCATTTT.